One and the same sample provided the 30 T cell receptor beta chains below, sequenced in a study of T cells in Graves' hyperthyroidism and ophthalmopathy. The investigators amplified TCR beta CDR3 regions from RNA transcripts. In the first-round RT-PCR of the TCR CDR3, the HTBI primer set was used. TCRdb re-analysed the multiplex PCR reads in MiXCR, keeping a single row per CDR3 protein. The sample holds approximately 640,000 distinct CDR3 sequences, around 16% seen once. The material sequenced was blood. Receptors originate from a man over 45 with Graves' hyperthyroidism.

In its sample, this clonotype was seen many times. The V gene is TRBV10-3, the J gene TRBJ2-7, with D unclear. CDR3 length: 14 amino acids. V was trimmed by 5 bases and J by 5 bases, leaving 16 bases between them. CDR1 and CDR2 from the germline V gene are ENHRY and SYGVKD. The CDR3 region has the DNA TGTGCCATCAGTTTCGAGGTCCGAGGTAACGAGCAGTACTTC. Its translation is CAISFEVRGNEQYF.

This clonotype was detected ten times or more. The chain is built from TRBV6-5 and TRBJ1-4, with D possibly being TRBD1 (5 bases). Per germline, CDR1 MNHEY and CDR2 SVGAGI. The ends were cut back, 2 bases at V and 8 bases at J, with 15 bases in the middle. The CDR3 is made up of 15 amino acids. CDR3 sequence (DNA): TGTGCCAGCAGTTACAACGGGGGACGAAACGAAAAACTGTTTTTT. Amino acids: CASSYNGGRNEKLFF.

The chain carries TRBV19 and TRBJ2-3; 12 nucleotides agree with TRBD2. The CDR3 runs 19 residues. Losses at the gene ends were 2 bases for V and 7 bases for J; bases not matched to a gene: 16. Germline V CDR1 and CDR2: LNHDA, SQIVND (reference sequence). CDR3 coding DNA: TGTGCCAGTAGTATAAAGTTTCTAGCGGGAGGGCCCGTGGTGAATACGCAGTATTTT. Translated: CASSIKFLAGGPVVNTQYF. Together with reference TRBV19 and TRBJ2-3, the CDR3 gives the full variable domain: DGGITQSPKYLFRKEGQNVTLSCEQNLNHDAMYWYRQDPGQGLRLIYYSQIVNDFQKGDIAEGYSVSREKKESFPLTVTSAQKNPTAFYLCASSIKFLAGGPVVNTQYFGPGTRLTVL.

This chain joins TRBV5-1 and TRBJ1-1, with no clear D. The length of the CDR3 is 15 residues. Trimming pared 1 base from V and 1 base from J, leaving 11 bases between. Germline V gene lookup returns CDR1 SGHRS and CDR2 YFSETQ. The CDR3 is CASSLIIPPNTEAFF. The DNA of the CDR3 is TGCGCCAGCAGCTTGATCATCCCCCCGAACACTGAAGCTTTCTTT.

This clonotype was picked up many times. The rearrangement joins TRBV24-1 to TRBJ2-2, with 8 bases that match TRBD1. V dropped 6 bases and J dropped 4; count of bases not matched to a gene: 3. Germline V gives CDR1 KGHDR, CDR2 SFDVKD. The CDR3 consists of 14 residues. The DNA of the CDR3 is TGTGCCACCAGTCGACAGGGGATCACCGGGGAGCTGTTTTTT. Translation gives CATSRQGITGELFF.

This clonotype was recorded a few times. The chain carries TRBV5-1 and TRBJ2-7; tentatively, D is TRBD1 (6 bases). The CDR3 is made up of 14 amino acids. In germline, CDR1 is SGHRS, CDR2 YFSETQ. Trimming removed 3 bases from V and 6 bases from J, with 16 bases in between. The CDR3 region has the DNA TGCGCCAGCAGCTCCAGGGGTAGTTTGTTCGAGCAGTACTTC. Translated: CASSSRGSLFEQYF.

This clonotype was picked up many times. The V and J genes are TRBV28 and TRBJ2-7; D is possibly TRBD2 (5 bases). The CDR3 extends over 14 amino acids. V lost 5 bases and J 5 bases, leaving 16 bases between the germline ends. The germline V gene has CDR1 MDHEN and CDR2 SYDVKM. CDR3 region: CASSPPLVIHEQYF. The DNA of the CDR3 is TGTGCCAGCAGTCCCCCACTAGTAATCCACGAGCAGTACTTC.

This clonotype was counted many times. The rearrangement uses TRBV28 and TRBJ2-5; 10 positions agree with TRBD2. The CDR3 runs 16 residues. Germline CDR1 reads MDHEN; CDR2 reads SYDVKM. The J segment lost 5 bases and the V segment lost 5 bases, leaving 11 bases of the junction unmatched. The CDR3 region is CASSPALAGVSETQYF. The DNA for the CDR3 is TGTGCCAGCAGTCCAGCCCTAGCGGGAGTAAGCGAGACCCAGTACTTC.

The rearrangement uses TRBV11-2 and TRBJ2-3, with 7 bases matching TRBD1. Germline V CDR1 and CDR2: SGHAT, FQNNGV. The CDR3 covers 15 residues. The V gene end was trimmed by 5 bases and the J gene end by 3 bases; junction bases not matched to a gene: 8. The CDR3, as DNA: TGTGCCAGCAGCAGGACAGGTGGAGTAACAGATACGCAGTATTTT. Protein sequence: CASSRTGGVTDTQYF.

This clonotype was detected only a few times. The rearrangement uses TRBV6-1 and TRBJ1-5, with D possibly matching TRBD1 (5 bases). Germline lookup yields CDR1 MNHNS and CDR2 SASEGT. Trimming cost V 5 bases and J 4 bases, with 15 bases left between them. The CDR3 extends over 15 amino acids. Here the CDR3 reads CASSHRDPENQPQHF. The CDR3 region has the DNA TGTGCCAGCAGTCACCGGGACCCAGAAAATCAGCCCCAGCATTTT.

The chain has TRBV4-1 and TRBJ1-6; D perhaps matches TRBD1 (6 bases). The CDR3 has 17 residues. Trimming left V 0 bases short and J 3 bases short, with 12 bases between. Germline V lookup: CDR1 MGHRA, CDR2 YSYEKL. The CDR3: CASSQERQGGYNSPLHF. The CDR3 bases are TGCGCCAGCAGCCAAGAACGCCAAGGGGGCTATAATTCACCCCTCCACTTT.

This clonotype was seen a few times. The chain joins TRBV9 to TRBJ2-5, with 7 bases fitting TRBD1. V shed 3 bases and J 0 bases; nucleotides not matched to a gene: 11. Germline assignment: CDR1 SGDLS and CDR2 YYNGEE. The CDR3 length is 17 residues. DNA for the CDR3: TGTGCCAGCAGCGAACGGGACAGACCCTTGTACCAAGAGACCCAGTACTTC. It translates to CASSERDRPLYQETQYF.

The CDR3 nucleotides read TGCAGTGCTAGGTTGGCTAGCGGGAGGGATGAGCAGTTCTTC. Translating gives CSARLASGRDEQFF. V and J are TRBV20-1 and TRBJ2-1, with TRBD2 matching over 12 bases. V shed 3 bases and J 8 bases; nucleotides not matched to a gene: 5. The germline V gene has CDR1 DFQATT and CDR2 SNEGSKA (reference sequence). This CDR3 contains 14 residues.

This clonotype appeared a few times. The chain is built from TRBV20-1 and TRBJ1-1; the D is unclear. The CDR3 consists of 13 residues. The germline V and J ends were trimmed by 5 bases and 11 bases, with 21 bases remaining between them. The V gene's germline CDR1 is DFQATT and CDR2 SNEGSKA (reference sequence). As DNA, the CDR3 is TGCAGTGCTCTACATACAGAGACACTGAACGCTTTCTTT. This gives the protein CSALHTETLNAFF.

Ten or more counts support this clonotype. The chain carries TRBV28 and TRBJ1-6, with D perhaps matching TRBD1 (6 bases). Germline V CDR1 and CDR2: MDHEN, SYDVKM. This CDR3 has 15 residues. The V end was cut by 5 bases, the J end by 10 bases, with 18 bases between. The CDR3: CASSPVDRTESPLHF. CDR3 in DNA: TGTGCCAGCAGTCCCGTCGACAGGACGGAATCACCCCTCCACTTT.

In this sample, this clonotype turned up a few times. The chain is built from TRBV4-1 and TRBJ1-2, with TRBD1 matching 7 bases. CDR1 and CDR2 (germline): MGHRA, YSYEKL. The V gene end was trimmed by 0 bases and the J gene end by 4 bases; junction bases not matched to a gene: 8. CDR3 size: 16 residues. The CDR3 region has the DNA TGCGCCAGCAGCCAAGATCGGCAGGGGGGCTTCTATGGCTACACCTTC. Translated: CASSQDRQGGFYGYTF.

V usage is TRBV18 and J usage is TRBJ2-7; no definite D call. The CDR3 totals 13 residues. Germline V lookup: CDR1 KGHSH, CDR2 LQKENI. With 0 bases removed from V and 3 bases from J, the gap between germline ends came to 6 bases. DNA of the CDR3: TGTGCCAGCTCACCACCGCAAGTCTACGAGCAGTACTTC. This codes for CASSPPQVYEQYF.

The V gene is TRBV4-1, the J gene TRBJ2-7; possible D gene TRBD1, 6 bases. The V and J ends lost 3 bases and 4 bases respectively, with 19 bases between them. CDR3 length: 16 amino acids. CDR1 and CDR2 from the germline V gene are MGHRA and YSYEKL. The CDR3 sequence: CASSHGGGRVFYEQYF. CDR3 sequence (DNA): TGCGCCAGCAGCCACGGTGGGGGCAGGGTCTTTTACGAGCAGTACTTC.

The chain carries TRBV6-1 and TRBJ2-1, with 14 bases that match TRBD2. The CDR3 length is 15 residues. J gave up 9 bases and V 5 bases, and 6 bases lay outside the gene matches. Germline CDR1 and CDR2: MNHNS and SASEGT. In nucleotides, the CDR3 is TGTGCCAGCAGTCCGACTAGCGGGAGGGCCGCTGAGCAGTTCTTC. Translated: CASSPTSGRAAEQFF.

This clonotype was seen at least ten times. The chain couples TRBV27 to TRBJ2-7, with D possibly TRBD2 on 5 matching bases. The V gene's germline CDR1 is MNHEY and CDR2 SMNVEV (reference sequence). The CDR3 is made up of 13 amino acids. With 6 bases removed from V and 3 bases from J, the gap between germline ends came to 12 bases. The CDR3 reads CASRTGYHYEQYF. The DNA of the CDR3 is TGTGCCAGCAGAACGGGGTACCACTACGAGCAGTACTTC.

This clonotype was observed a handful of times. The chain is built from TRBV5-1 and TRBJ1-2, with TRBD1 matching over 9 bases. In germline, CDR1 is SGHRS, CDR2 YFSETQ. The CDR3 spans 14 residues. V shed 4 bases and J 3 bases; nucleotides not matched to a gene: 4. The CDR3 sequence is CASSHDRGDYGYTF. The DNA of the CDR3 is TGCGCCAGCAGCCACGACAGGGGGGACTATGGCTACACCTTC.

There are a few counts of this clonotype. A single base separates this from a much larger clone, so it may be a read error. The rearrangement joins TRBV6-1 to TRBJ2-1; 7 nucleotides match TRBD1. CDR1 is MNHNS and CDR2 is SASEGT in the germline V gene. V shed 4 bases, J shed 2 bases, and the junction held 5 bases outside the gene matches. CDR3 size: 15 residues. CDR3 residues: CASSGTGSPYNEQFF. The CDR3 DNA reads as TGTGCCAGCAGTGGGACAGGAAGCCCCTACAATGAGCAGTTCTTC.

The chain links TRBV20-1 to TRBJ2-3; D call uncertain. CDR1 and CDR2 from the germline V gene are DFQATT and SNEGSKA (reference sequence). Trimming removed 3 bases at V and 4 bases at J, with 5 bases between. This CDR3 contains 11 residues. The DNA of the CDR3 is TGCAGTGCTAGTAAGGCAGATACGCAGTATTTT. Its protein product is CSASKADTQYF.

This chain links TRBV28 with TRBJ2-1; 11 bases line up with TRBD2. Germline trimming cut 5 bases from V and 10 bases from J; bases unmatched to any gene: 13. This CDR3 spans 16 amino acids. Germline V gene sequence: CDR1 MDHEN, CDR2 SYDVKM. The CDR3 protein is CASSTYSGRGQGEQFF. Here the CDR3 DNA reads TGTGCCAGCAGTACCTATAGCGGGAGGGGTCAAGGGGAGCAGTTCTTC.

The chain has TRBV5-5 and TRBJ2-7, with unresolved D. The germline V gene has CDR1 SGHKS and CDR2 YYEKEE (reference sequence). CDR3 length equals 12 residues. With 4 bases removed from V and 6 bases from J, the gap between germline ends came to 11 bases. The CDR3 DNA follows: TGTGCCAGCAGCCCTGTCCTGAGCGAGCAGTACTTC. Translation gives CASSPVLSEQYF.

To note about this clonotype: Likely a read error: the CDR3 ends without its conserved phenylalanine or tryptophan. The V call is TRBV3-1, the J call TRBJ2-4, with D maybe TRBD1 (5 bases). Trimming removed 1 base at V and 1 base at J, with 5 bases between. CDR3 length: 14 amino acids. The germline gives CDR1 LGHDT, CDR2 YNNKEL (reference sequence). CDR3 coding DNA: TGTGCCAGCAGCCAAGCAGGGGCCAAAAACATTCAGTACTCC. As protein: CASSQAGAKNIQYS.

Many counts were recorded for this clonotype. The chain employs TRBV11-1 and TRBJ2-1, with D uncertain. The CDR3 has 17 residues. V was clipped by 5 bases and J by 9 bases, with 26 bases between them. Germline CDR1 SGHAT, CDR2 FQDESV (reference sequence). The CDR3, as DNA: TGTGCCAGCAGCCGTGAGGTGGGCAGCCCAGAAGGCAGTGAGCAGTTCTTC. This codes for CASSREVGSPEGSEQFF.

This clonotype was observed at least ten times. The chain carries TRBV27 and TRBJ2-1; 8 bases match TRBD2. Losses at the gene ends were 6 bases for V and 10 bases for J; bases not matched to a gene: 8. CDR3 size: 13 residues. Germline loops: CDR1 MNHEY, CDR2 SMNVEV (reference sequence). The CDR3 loop reads CASSQGLAYEQFF. Written as DNA, the CDR3 is TGTGCCAGCAGCCAAGGACTAGCTTACGAGCAGTTCTTC.

This clonotype was detected many times. DNA for the CDR3: TGTGCCAGCTTGGTCTTAGCGGGCCCCTCCTACAATGAGCAGTTCTTC. It codes for CASLVLAGPSYNEQFF. The V call is TRBV27, the J call TRBJ2-1, with 7 bases lining up with TRBD2. The germline V gene has CDR1 MNHEY and CDR2 SMNVEV (reference sequence). There are 16 residues in the CDR3. The V gene end was trimmed by 8 bases and the J gene end by 0 bases; junction bases not matched to a gene: 10.

The chain carries TRBV28 and TRBJ2-1; D gene uncertain. This CDR3 has 14 amino acids. Germline values: CDR1 MDHEN, CDR2 SYDVKM. V lost 3 bases to trimming and J lost 10 bases, with 16 bases between them. The CDR3 reads CASSFANQLGEQFF. CDR3 bases: TGTGCCAGCAGTTTTGCCAACCAACTCGGCGAGCAGTTCTTC.